What follows describes a single T cell receptor (beta chain). Its antigen is not yet known. Base qualities are missing; no much larger clone stands one base away. The sample belongs to a study of blood T cells in healthy people across ages (dated by TCRdb to about 2015). About the full investigation: In model experiments, template switching captured about one uniquely barcoded TCR beta cDNA molecule for every two T cells. The donors were divided into four age groups: young (average around 16 years), middle-aged (around 37), aged (roughly 66) and long-lived (approximately 74). Two additional independent replicas of 1 million unique cDNA reads from the same blood draw were analyzed for two donors (one aged 18 to 30 and one aged 80 or older). Using deep sequencing normalized with unique cDNA molecular identifiers, the study measured how TCR beta repertoire diversity changes with age. Donors of different ages were randomly distributed across sequencing lanes to avoid experimental bias.

Systemically healthy Caucasian individuals from Russia, about 38 in total and aged roughly 6 to 95 years, were included as donors. Each donor gave ten milliliters of peripheral blood, collected into EDTA-treated Vacutainer tubes. Ficoll-Paque density-gradient centrifugation was used to isolate PBMCs, with at least 6.5 million per sample. Total RNA was extracted from PBMCs with Trizol reagent, with at least 5.5 micrograms obtained per sample. For every donor, flow cytometry on a PBMC aliquot measured the percentage of naive CD45RAhigh/CD27high T cells. The study at large found these results: Compared with the aged group, the long-lived group had more naive CD4+ T cells, fewer expanded clones and increased TCR diversity, a pattern suggesting age selection. Because the CMV infection status of the donors was unknown, age-related changes in expanded clonotypes may potentially have been confounded. Since profiling was done on bulk unsorted PBMCs, naive and antigen-experienced compartments could not be conclusively compared. A strong correlation was found between observed TCR beta diversity and the percentage of naive T cells measured by flow cytometry. Observed TCR beta diversity per million T cells fell roughly linearly with age, and a significant reduction was already apparent by age around 44. Estimates of total diversity based on one million sequenced T cells were regarded as lower bounds and as underestimates.

The library was built by means of 5' RACE. The instrument was an Illumina HiSeq 2500. A second PCR of roughly 7 to 11 cycles was performed with a sample-barcoded 5' primer and a J-beta primer mix. A unique molecular identifier was introduced onto each TCR beta cDNA molecule by a template-switch 5' adaptor carrying 12 random nucleotides. Each sample yielded at least 2.5 million CDR3-containing paired-end reads. First-strand cDNA was synthesized from all RNA with the Mint cDNA synthesis kit, primed by a TRBC-specific oligonucleotide. All cDNA was treated with uracil-DNA glycosylase and then went through a first 18-cycle PCR with the universal primers M1SS and BC2_uni_R. Turning to the authors' computational methods: Each sample was normalized by randomly selecting 1 million high-quality reads, each carrying a distinct molecular identifier. Reads with shared molecular identifiers were discarded instead of being binned into consensus sequences. CDR3 identification, clonotype clustering and error correction used MiTCR with a Q25 quality threshold and the strictest error-elimination algorithm. A nonparametric unseen species model with Euler transformation was used to estimate a lower bound on total TCR beta diversity. TCRdb handled the public reads itself, with Q25 trimming in fastp and clone calling in MiXCR, and kept productive beta chains. Every CDR3 protein is listed once, alongside the most common genes and DNA of its rows. TCRdb, not the original authors, processed these V and J calls. Here the sample has approximately 1,100,000 distinct CDR3 sequences; 35% to 50% occur a single time. Of the sample, approximately 20% falls within the top ten clones.

The sequenced sample consisted of blood. This receptor was obtained from a woman aged 55 to 70 in good health.

The nucleotide sequence is TGTGCCAGCAGTGAACGCTTCCGGGACAGGGGACGAGAGACCCAGTACTTC. The encoded protein is CASSERFRDRGRETQYF. Rearrangement joined TRBV25-1 to TRBJ2-5; TRBD1 aligns with 10 central bases. Trimmed from V: 2 bases; trimmed from J: 4 bases; junction bases lacking a gene match: 10. CDR1 is given as MGHDK and CDR2 as SYGVNS, both from the germline V gene. The CDR3 goes from the cysteine to the phenylalanine over 17 residues. Only the CDR3 part of the read is kept: 51 bases, read in frame from the first base.